This T cell receptor (beta chain) was profiled in a study of beta chain features in type 1 diabetes (dated by TCRdb to between 2018 and 2020). Regarding the study in general: Patients and healthy donors did not differ in mean age, gender distribution, total cell number or subset yield. A total of about 100,000,000 sorted cells were examined across all samples, and RNA yield correlated strongly with the number of cells per subset. In the study, recently diagnosed type 1 diabetes patients and matched healthy donors were compared on the TCRB repertoires of their sorted circulating CD4+ T cell subsets. Naive and central memory subsets were obtained from all 30 or so donors, but regulatory and stem cell-like memory subsets were isolated from only 8 patients and roughly 8 healthy donors.

This clone was counted between two and nine times. The target of this receptor is not known. Nothing much larger sits one base from this clone, and base qualities are not available. The entire amount of isolated RNA was reverse transcribed using the High Capacity cDNA Reverse Transcription Kit, so the sequenced TCRB transcripts were expressed ones. Deep immunoSEQ sequencing was performed on naive, central memory and regulatory T cell samples, with an average of around 3.4 million total reads per sample. Sorted cells were lysed in RLT buffer, and RNA was extracted using DNase-treated RNeasy Micro or Mini kits according to cell number. To prevent cross-contamination, every cell subset was processed on its own, while patient and healthy donor samples were processed together. TCRB sequences were amplified from cDNA with the immunoSEQ multiplex PCR, producing 87-bp fragments spanning the CDR3 region. The amplicons were sequenced using the Illumina HiSeq platform. Under the source paper's analysis protocol: PCR bias was corrected computationally using synthetic template baselines, and reads within Hamming distance 2 were collapsed, with unmergeable singletons discarded. Reads were aligned against IMGT to assign V, D and J genes, CDR3 length and insertions or deletions at six rearrangement sites. Within each subset, clonotype counts were normalized to sorted cell number, after which true diversity and Gini coefficients were computed with the tcR R package. The overlap coefficient, calculated on TCRB nucleotide sequences, was used to quantify repertoire sharing. Out-of-frame TCRB sequences from naive cells were analyzed as a proxy for the pre-selection repertoire. TCRdb obtained this table from immuneACCESS and retained in-frame rearrangements with V and J assigned. These tables miss some clones; where compared with another copy, unresolved V genes account for less than half of the shortfall, and the remainder is unexplained. D and trimming were read from the DNA, whereas the V and J calls and clone size are those reported in that table. Here the sample has around 250,000 clones; roughly 14% occur a single time. More than 0.025% of the sample belongs to the ten largest clones.

Each donor gave one peripheral blood draw, approximately 120 mL on average, collected into heparinised tubes. Naive, central memory, regulatory and stem cell-like memory CD4+ T cells were sorted on a BD FACSAria II using a panel including CD45RO, CCR7, CD25, CD127, CD95 and CD27. Every sorted population had a purity above 95%. PBMCs were isolated right away by Lymphoprep density gradient centrifugation and were stained directly, without culture. Samples were stained and sorted in pairs, with one healthy donor and one patient per experiment, so that batch effects were minimized. What the research found in general, with its limitations: Patients with type 1 diabetes made fewer insertions and deleted more nucleotides at VDJ recombination sites, implying thymic rearrangement abnormalities. Because cDNA was sequenced instead of genomic DNA, highly expressing activated cells could be over-represented, though the groups showed no difference in activation or CD3 levels. PCR may preferentially amplify shorter templates, but because patient and control samples were amplified and corrected together, any resulting skew would affect both groups equally. Because the HLA sub-analyses included only small numbers of individuals, any influence of HLA type on TCRB rearrangement was left unresolved. Type 1 diabetes patients showed a moderate but significant shortening of TCRB CDR3 length in all four CD4+ subsets. Naive, central memory and regulatory TCRB repertoires appeared to be more similar among patients than among healthy donors.

The CDR3 covers 14 residues, taking in both the cysteine and the phenylalanine. The only DNA kept is the CDR3, 42 bases in frame from the first base. The junction shows trimming of 1 base on V and 4 bases on J, plus 10 bases between the germline ends. The CDR1 and CDR2 encoded by the germline V gene (reference sequence) are LNHNV and YYDKDF. This chain is built from TRBV15 and TRBJ2-5; the D gene is perhaps TRBD2, on 5 matching bases. The TCR comes from a middle-aged woman in good health. The source material was naive CD4+ T cells from blood. Per the publication, the cell subset or site label means: true naive CD4+ T cells. The CDR3 sequence is CATSRGPGGETQYF. The base sequence is TGTGCCACCAGCAGAGGACCCGGAGGAGAGACCCAGTACTTC.